This T cell receptor (beta chain) is drawn from a study of CD8+CD57+ T cells in acquired aplastic anemia. Regarding the study as a whole: In common between the patients and the controls were twenty-nine CD8+ CDR3 sequences.

The CDR3 length is 17 residues. Germline V gives CDR1 SQVTM, CDR2 ANQGSEA. Trimming cost V 8 bases and J 2 bases; bases outside gene matches: 19. For this clonotype: Its antigen is still unknown.

Both TCR beta VDJ combination and CDR3 sequence profiling were carried out. Genomic DNA was the template for this profiling. TCRdb itself ran the reads through MiXCR, one entry per CDR3 protein. In the table there are roughly 40,000 distinct CDR3 sequences, around 63% of which are singletons. Sequencing was done on a sample of sorted CD4+, CD8+, or CD8+CD57+ T cells (not recorded which) from PBMCs. This chain links TRBV29-1 with TRBJ1-1; 8 nucleotides align to TRBD1. The TCR originated in a human donor in good health, serving as a control. This chain's CDR3 is CSPPGTGPLDTNTEAFF. The CDR3 nucleotides read TGCAGCCCGCCCGGGACAGGACCCCTCGATACTAACACTGAAGCTTTCTTT.